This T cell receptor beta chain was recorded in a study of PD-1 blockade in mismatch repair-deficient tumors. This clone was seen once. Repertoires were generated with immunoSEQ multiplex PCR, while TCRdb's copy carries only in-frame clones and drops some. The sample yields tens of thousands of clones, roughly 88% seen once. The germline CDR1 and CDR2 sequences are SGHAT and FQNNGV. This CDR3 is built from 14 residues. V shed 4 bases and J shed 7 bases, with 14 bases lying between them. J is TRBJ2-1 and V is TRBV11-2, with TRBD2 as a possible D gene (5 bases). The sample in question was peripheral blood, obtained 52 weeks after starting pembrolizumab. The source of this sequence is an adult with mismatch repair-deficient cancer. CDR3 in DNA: TGTGCCAGCAGCTCCCTCGGGGTGACGAATGAGCAGTTCTTC. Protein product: CASSSLGVTNEQFF.